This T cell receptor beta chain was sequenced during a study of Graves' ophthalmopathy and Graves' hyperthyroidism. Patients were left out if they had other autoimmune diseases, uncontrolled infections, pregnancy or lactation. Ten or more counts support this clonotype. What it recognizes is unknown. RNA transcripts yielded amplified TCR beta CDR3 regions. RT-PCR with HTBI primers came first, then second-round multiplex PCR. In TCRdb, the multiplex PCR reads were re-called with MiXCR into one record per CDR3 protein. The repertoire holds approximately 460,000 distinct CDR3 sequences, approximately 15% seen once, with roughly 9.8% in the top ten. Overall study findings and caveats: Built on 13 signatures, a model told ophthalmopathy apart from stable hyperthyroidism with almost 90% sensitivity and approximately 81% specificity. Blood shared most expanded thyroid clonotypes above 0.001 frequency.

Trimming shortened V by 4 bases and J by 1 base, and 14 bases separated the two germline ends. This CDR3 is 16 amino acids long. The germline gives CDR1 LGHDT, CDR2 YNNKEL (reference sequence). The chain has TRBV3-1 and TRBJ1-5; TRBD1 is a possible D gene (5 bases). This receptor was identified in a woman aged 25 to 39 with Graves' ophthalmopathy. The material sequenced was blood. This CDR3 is CASSRSGVQSNQPQHF. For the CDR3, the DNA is TGTGCCAGCAGCCGTTCGGGGGTTCAAAGCAATCAGCCCCAGCATTTT.